The rows below give T cell receptor beta chains drawn from one sample of a study of molecular identifiers for immune sequencing clone quantification. Using its own MiXCR run on the PCR reads, TCRdb lists one record per CDR3 protein. This repertoire shows 97,000 or so distinct CDR3 sequences, 20% to 30% found once; its top ten account for about 0.99%. Sequencing used naive CD8+ T cells from blood, with Jurkat cell RNA spiked in. The source of these receptors is a human donor in good health. Some libraries in this study had Jurkat cell RNA spiked in. Each CDR3 is given with its conserved first and last residue. D genes are given only for firm matches. Not all rows give a size; the values are once, few, many and, for expanded clones, a class.

size: many; J: TRBJ2-3; D: .; V: TRBV7-9; CDR3: CASNILKVTSTDTQYF; DNA: TGTGCCAGCAACATATTAAAAGTTACTAGCACAGATACGCAGTATTTT
size: .; J: TRBJ2-7; D: .; V: TRBV4-2; CDR3: CTSSQDGSYEQYF; DNA: TGTACCAGCAGCCAAGATGGGAGCTACGAGCAGTACTTC
size: many; J: TRBJ2-2; D: .; V: TRBV9; CDR3: CASSAQRASTGELFF; DNA: TGTGCCAGCAGCGCCCAGCGGGCCTCCACCGGGGAGCTGTTTTTT
size: many; J: TRBJ2-3; D: TRBD2; V: TRBV4-1; CDR3: CASSQGYVSVGGSGDTQYF; DNA: TGCGCCAGCAGCCAAGGTTACGTTAGCGTGGGAGGGTCGGGTGATACGCAGTATTTT
size: many; J: TRBJ1-2; D: TRBD1; V: TRBV14; CDR3: CASSHPGQMKGDGYTF; DNA: TGTGCCAGCAGCCACCCGGGACAGATGAAAGGGGATGGCTACACCTTC
size: many; J: TRBJ2-7; D: TRBD1; V: TRBV4-3; CDR3: CASSQAETTRGYEQYF; DNA: TGCGCCAGCAGCCAGGCCGAGACGACCAGGGGGTACGAGCAGTACTTC
size: .; J: TRBJ2-5; D: .; V: TRBV7-9; CDR3: CASSVRQMYQETQYF; DNA: TGTGCCAGCAGCGTACGACAGATGTACCAAGAGACCCAGTACTTC
size: many; J: TRBJ1-1; D: .; V: TRBV30; CDR3: CAWTATNTEAFF; DNA: TGTGCCTGGACAGCAACAAACACTGAAGCTTTCTTT
size: many; J: TRBJ2-3; D: TRBD2; V: TRBV7-3; CDR3: CASSQSGTSGSFTDTQYF; DNA: TGTGCCAGCAGCCAATCCGGGACTAGCGGTTCCTTCACAGATACGCAGTATTTT
size: .; J: TRBJ2-1; D: .; V: TRBV9; CDR3: CASSVADSFSYNERFF; DNA: TGTGCCAGCAGCGTAGCCGACAGTTTTTCCTACAATGAGCGGTTCTTC
size: medium-sized; J: TRBJ1-1; D: .; V: TRBV5-1; CDR3: CASSLGGEAFF; DNA: TGCGCCAGCAGCTTGGGGGGCGAAGCTTTCTTT
size: .; J: TRBJ2-2; D: TRBD2; V: TRBV11-2; CDR3: CASITPISGGNPGTGELFF; DNA: TGTGCCAGCATCACCCCGATTAGCGGGGGAAATCCGGGGACCGGGGAGCTGTTTTTT
size: many; J: TRBJ1-1; D: TRBD1; V: TRBV29-1; CDR3: CSVDSDRGDTEAFF; DNA: TGCAGCGTGGATTCGGACAGGGGGGACACTGAAGCTTTCTTT
size: .; J: TRBJ1-4; D: .; V: TRBV5-3; CDR3: CASRENRGISEKLFF; DNA: TGTGCCAGCCGCGAGAACAGAGGGATAAGTGAAAAACTGTTTTTT
size: many; J: TRBJ2-1; D: .; V: TRBV7-2; CDR3: CASSPRPGRVHEQFF; DNA: TGTGCCAGCAGCCCAAGGCCTGGGCGGGTTCATGAGCAGTTCTTC
size: many; J: TRBJ2-7; D: TRBD2; V: TRBV5-5; CDR3: CASSLSPGGTAYEQYF; DNA: TGTGCCAGCAGCTTGAGCCCGGGGGGGACGGCCTACGAGCAGTACTTC
size: .; J: TRBJ2-5; D: .; V: TRBV6-5; CDR3: CASSYSGGGGETQHF; DNA: TGTGCCAGCAGTTACTCGGGGGGAGGGGGAGAGACCCAGCACTTC
size: .; J: TRBJ1-1; D: .; V: TRBV3-1; CDR3: CASKLGKMNTEAFF; DNA: TGTGCCAGCAAATTGGGGAAGATGAACACTGAAGCTTTCTTT
size: many; J: TRBJ2-7; D: TRBD2; V: TRBV9; CDR3: CASSVGGLADEQYF; DNA: TGTGCCAGCAGCGTAGGGGGACTAGCGGACGAGCAGTACTTC
size: many; J: TRBJ1-5; D: .; V: TRBV19; CDR3: CASLGAGLSNQPQHF; DNA: TGTGCCAGTCTGGGGGCAGGGCTGTCCAATCAGCCCCAGCATTTT
size: many; J: TRBJ2-2; D: .; V: TRBV20-1; CDR3: CSAVKRTNTGELFF; DNA: TGCAGTGCCGTAAAAAGGACGAACACCGGGGAGCTGTTTTTT
size: .; J: TRBJ1-1; D: .; V: TRBV19; CDR3: CASSTGPGGPEAFF; DNA: TGTGCCAGTAGTACCGGGCCCGGAGGGCCTGAAGCTTTCTTT
size: few; J: TRBJ2-5; D: .; V: TRBV3-2; CDR3: CASSQEARAVEETQYF; DNA: TGTGCCAGCAGCCAAGAGGCCAGGGCGGTCGAAGAGACCCAGTACTTC
size: many; J: TRBJ1-4; D: TRBD1; V: TRBV6-1; CDR3: CASSDGQGWLSNEKLFF; DNA: TGTGCCAGCAGTGACGGACAGGGGTGGTTGAGTAATGAAAAACTGTTTTTT
size: .; J: TRBJ1-1; D: .; V: TRBV11-2; CDR3: CASSSRTNRNTEAFF; DNA: TGTGCCAGCAGCTCCAGGACAAACCGGAACACTGAAGCTTTCTTT
size: many; J: TRBJ2-2; D: .; V: TRBV23-1; CDR3: CASSQFTGGGPGSCFF; DNA: .
size: few; J: TRBJ2-7; D: .; V: TRBV11-2; CDR3: CASSYGGTLTYEQYF; DNA: TGTGCCAGCAGCTATGGGGGGACGCTCACCTACGAGCAGTACTTC
size: few; J: TRBJ2-7; D: TRBD2; V: TRBV19; CDR3: CASSMTSGSYEQYF; DNA: TGTGCCAGTAGTATGACTAGCGGGAGCTATGAGCAGTACTTC
size: .; J: TRBJ2-7; D: TRBD2; V: TRBV6-5; CDR3: CASSYPGTSGGSPATEQYF; DNA: TGTGCCAGCAGTTATCCCGGGACTAGCGGGGGCTCTCCCGCCACCGAGCAGTACTTC
size: few; J: TRBJ2-7; D: TRBD2; V: TRBV19; CDR3: CASSITSGYEQYF; DNA: TGTGCCAGTAGTATCACTAGCGGCTACGAGCAGTACTTC
size: .; J: TRBJ2-7; D: .; V: TRBV3-2; CDR3: CASSQDLPAAAYGQYF; DNA: TGTGCCAGCAGCCAAGATCTACCGGCAGCGGCCTACGGGCAGTACTTC
size: .; J: TRBJ2-1; D: .; V: TRBV4-3; CDR3: CASSQDLGGNEQFF; DNA: TGCGCCAGCAGCCAAGATTTAGGGGGCAATGAGCAGTTCTTC
size: many; J: TRBJ2-4; D: TRBD1; V: TRBV11-2; CDR3: CASSVRGRESDIQYF; DNA: TGTGCCAGCAGCGTCAGGGGGCGTGAGTCGGACATTCAGTACTTC
size: many; J: TRBJ2-3; D: TRBD2; V: TRBV20-1; CDR3: CSARDWGAGGPTDTQYF; DNA: TGCAGTGCTAGAGATTGGGGCGCGGGGGGCCCCACAGATACGCAGTATTTT
size: many; J: TRBJ1-1; D: .; V: TRBV12-3/TRBV12-4; CDR3: CASGSRVEAFF; DNA: TGTGCCAGCGGGAGTCGGGTCGAAGCTTTCTTT
size: many; J: TRBJ2-3; D: .; V: TRBV20-1; CDR3: CSARDPGTDTQYF; DNA: TGCAGTGCTAGAGATCCAGGGACCGATACGCAGTATTTT
size: many; J: TRBJ2-3; D: .; V: TRBV9; CDR3: CASSPPGGPLDTQYF; DNA: TGTGCCAGCAGCCCCCCCGGGGGCCCCTTAGATACGCAGTATTTT
size: many; J: TRBJ2-1; D: TRBD1; V: TRBV7-9; CDR3: CASSGTRQGAYNEQFF; DNA: TGTGCCAGCAGCGGGACCCGGCAGGGGGCCTACAATGAGCAGTTCTTC
size: many; J: TRBJ1-6; D: .; V: TRBV20-1; CDR3: CSVQETGQSYNSPLHF; DNA: TGCAGTGTACAGGAGACTGGACAGAGCTATAATTCACCCCTCCACTTT
size: .; J: TRBJ2-5; D: .; V: TRBV7-9; CDR3: CASSPSGPGRETQYF; DNA: TGTGCCAGCAGCCCCTCCGGACCCGGCCGAGAGACCCAGTACTTC
size: .; J: TRBJ2-1; D: .; V: TRBV6-5; CDR3: CASTPGAYNEQFF; DNA: TGTGCCAGCACTCCTGGAGCCTACAATGAGCAGTTCTTC
size: .; J: TRBJ2-6; D: .; V: TRBV13; CDR3: CASSLRGAGAPVLTF; DNA: TGTGCCAGCAGCCTAAGGGGGGCCGGGGCCCCCGTCCTGACTTTC
size: many; J: TRBJ2-7; D: .; V: TRBV6-1; CDR3: CASSEEKGIYEQYF; DNA: TGTGCCAGCAGTGAAGAGAAAGGGATCTACGAGCAGTACTTC
size: few; J: TRBJ2-7; D: .; V: TRBV4-1; CDR3: CASSQMEFSRYEQYF; DNA: TGCGCCAGCAGCCAAATGGAATTCTCCCGCTACGAGCAGTACTTC
size: .; J: TRBJ2-1; D: TRBD2; V: TRBV4-1; CDR3: CASSQISGGTYNEQFF; DNA: TGCGCCAGCAGCCAGATCAGCGGGGGGACCTACAATGAGCAGTTCTTC
size: many; J: TRBJ2-2; D: TRBD2; V: TRBV6-5; CDR3: CASSYSILGGMTGELFF; DNA: TGTGCCAGCAGTTACTCGATTCTGGGGGGGATGACCGGGGAGCTGTTTTTT
size: many; J: TRBJ1-1; D: .; V: TRBV5-6; CDR3: CASSLAGTNTEAFF; DNA: TGTGCCAGCAGCTTGGCAGGGACGAACACTGAAGCTTTCTTT
size: .; J: TRBJ2-5; D: TRBD2; V: TRBV7-6; CDR3: CASSLGGLAWETQYF; DNA: TGTGCCAGCAGCTTGGGGGGACTAGCTTGGGAGACCCAGTACTTC
size: .; J: TRBJ2-7; D: .; V: TRBV28; CDR3: CASSFSTTYEQYF; DNA: TGTGCCAGCAGTTTTTCAACTACCTACGAGCAGTACTTC
size: many; J: TRBJ2-7; D: TRBD2; V: TRBV5-4; CDR3: CASSSMGLAGVNEQYF; DNA: TGTGCCAGCAGCTCGATGGGACTAGCGGGAGTAAACGAGCAGTACTTC
size: many; J: TRBJ2-7; D: TRBD1; V: TRBV7-2; CDR3: CASSRIADDRAQLYEQYF; DNA: TGTGCCAGCAGCCGTATAGCAGACGACAGGGCACAACTCTACGAGCAGTACTTC
size: many; J: TRBJ2-5; D: .; V: TRBV11-2; CDR3: CATELWGSETQYF; DNA: TGTGCCACCGAATTATGGGGGTCCGAGACCCAGTACTTC
size: .; J: TRBJ1-5; D: TRBD1; V: TRBV5-6; CDR3: CASSTRQGPYQPQHF; DNA: TGTGCCAGCAGCACCCGACAGGGGCCTTATCAGCCCCAGCATTTT
size: many; J: TRBJ2-7; D: .; V: TRBV4-3; CDR3: CASSQDPGVEQYF; DNA: TGCGCCAGCAGCCAAGATCCGGGGGTCGAGCAGTACTTC
size: few; J: TRBJ2-7; D: .; V: TRBV4-3; CDR3: CASSQDTWENYEQYF; DNA: TGCGCCAGCAGCCAAGATACTTGGGAGAATTACGAGCAGTACTTC
size: many; J: TRBJ1-2; D: .; V: TRBV5-4; CDR3: CASSPGALNYGYTF; DNA: TGTGCCAGCAGCCCAGGGGCCCTTAACTATGGCTACACCTTC
size: .; J: TRBJ2-1; D: .; V: TRBV13; CDR3: CASSSEAGSYNEQFF; DNA: TGTGCCAGCAGCTCCGAAGCGGGCTCCTACAATGAGCAGTTCTTC
size: .; J: TRBJ2-1; D: .; V: TRBV14; CDR3: CASSQDWNRNNEQFF; DNA: TGTGCCAGCAGCCAAGATTGGAACAGGAACAATGAGCAGTTCTTC